The clone carrying this TCR beta chain has at least ten counts. Its cognate antigen is unknown. Researchers tagged individual cDNA molecules with unique molecular identifiers. TCRdb ran MiXCR on the 5' RACE reads and lists one entry per CDR3 protein. The table includes some 46,000 distinct CDR3 sequences, about a tenth detected once. The CDR3 totals 15 residues. Trimming at V came to 2 bases and at J to 3 bases, leaving 5 bases not matched to a gene. The data were taken from a study of early T cells in non-severe SARS-CoV-2 infection. Study-level information: The authors sequenced bulk RNA from unsorted whole blood, leaving chains unpaired. Findings of the study overall: Anti-spike CD8 specificities were favored by VDJdb matching, whose results missed private and CD4 specificities.

This TCR was recovered from an adult who was a healthcare worker with PCR-confirmed SARS-CoV-2 infection or an uninfected control (not recorded which). Specimen: whole blood. This chain joins TRBV12-3 or TRBV12-4 and TRBJ2-7; 9 bases line up with TRBD2. CDR3 residues: CASSLRSGSDYEQYF. For the CDR3, the DNA is TGTGCCAGCAGTTTACGTAGCGGGAGCGACTACGAGCAGTACTTC.